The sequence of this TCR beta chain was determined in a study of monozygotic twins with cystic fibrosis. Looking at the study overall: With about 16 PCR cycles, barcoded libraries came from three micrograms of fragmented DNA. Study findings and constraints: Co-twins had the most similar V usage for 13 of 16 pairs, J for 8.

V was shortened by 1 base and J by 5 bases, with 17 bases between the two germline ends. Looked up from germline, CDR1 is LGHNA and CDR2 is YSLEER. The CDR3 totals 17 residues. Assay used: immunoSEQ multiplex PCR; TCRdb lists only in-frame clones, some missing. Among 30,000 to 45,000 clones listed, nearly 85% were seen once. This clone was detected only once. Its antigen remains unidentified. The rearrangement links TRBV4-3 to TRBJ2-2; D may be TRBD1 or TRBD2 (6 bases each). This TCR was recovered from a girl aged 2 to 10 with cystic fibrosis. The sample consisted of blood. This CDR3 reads CASSQGTRGRRTGELFF. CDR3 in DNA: TGCGCCAGCAGCCAAGGTACCCGGGGGCGCCGAACCGGGGAGCTGTTTTTT.